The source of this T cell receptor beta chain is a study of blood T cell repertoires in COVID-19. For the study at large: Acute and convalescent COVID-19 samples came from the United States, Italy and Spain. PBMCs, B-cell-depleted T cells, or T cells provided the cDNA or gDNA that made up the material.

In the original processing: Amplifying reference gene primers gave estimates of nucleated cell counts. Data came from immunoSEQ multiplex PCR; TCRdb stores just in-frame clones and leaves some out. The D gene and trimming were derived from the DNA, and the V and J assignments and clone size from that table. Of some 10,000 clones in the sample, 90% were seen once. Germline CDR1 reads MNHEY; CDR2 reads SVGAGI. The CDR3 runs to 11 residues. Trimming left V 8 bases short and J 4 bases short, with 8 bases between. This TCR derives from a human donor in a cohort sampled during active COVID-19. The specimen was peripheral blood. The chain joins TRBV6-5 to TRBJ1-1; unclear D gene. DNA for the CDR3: TGTGCCAGCGCGCGGGGCACTGAAGCTTTCTTT. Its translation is CASARGTEAFF.